The clone carrying this T cell receptor beta chain has only a few counts. Its antigen is unknown. This record belongs to a study of naive and memory T cell subsets. Four subsets defined by CD45RA and CD27 were sorted after CD3, CD4, CD8 and live/dead staining. Study findings and constraints: A few larger clonotypes appeared in naive repertoires, especially CD8, possibly memory cells re-expressing CD45RA.

This CDR3 is built from 14 residues. Trimming took 6 bases from V and 0 from J; bases not matched to a gene: 3. CDR1 is MNHEY and CDR2 is SMNVEV in the germline V gene (reference sequence). The beta constant-region primer was an equimolar mix of two oligonucleotides covering TRBC1 and TRBC2. Ligated cDNA was amplified by four rounds of PCR with nested alpha and beta constant-region primers and SP2. TCRdb fed the UMI-ligation and nested PCR reads into MiXCR, producing one record per CDR3 protein. The table has about 150,000 distinct CDR3 sequences, roughly 23% seen once. Sequencing was performed on naive CD4+ T cells from blood. The V gene is TRBV27, the J gene TRBJ2-3; TRBD1 agrees at 7 bases. The clonotype comes from a human donor in good health. The CDR3 sequence is CASRRTGSTDTQYF. The CDR3 nucleotides read TGTGCCAGCAGGCGGACAGGAAGCACAGATACGCAGTATTTT.